The 10 T cell receptor beta chains in this list originate from one sample, sequenced in a study of T-cell memory formation after mild COVID-19. TCRdb analysed the 5' RACE reads with MiXCR anew, one entry per CDR3 protein. The table shows 200,000 to 250,000 distinct CDR3 sequences, with 15% occurring only once. The sample was PBMCs or a T cell subset sorted from them (not recorded which). These receptor sequences come from an adult woman who had mild COVID-19 (a few samples of this study predate the infection). Cell type and time point are not known.

This clonotype was seen only a few times. The chain joins TRBV9 to TRBJ1-1, with unresolved D. The CDR3 is 16 amino acids. Trimming removed 0 bases from V and 5 bases from J, with 17 bases in between. The germline gives CDR1 SGDLS, CDR2 YYNGEE. This chain's CDR3 is CASSVGGPSIFTEAFF. The CDR3 DNA reads TGTGCCAGCAGCGTAGGTGGACCGAGTATCTTTACTGAAGCTTTCTTT.

The rearrangement links TRBV5-1 to TRBJ2-2, with D possibly matching TRBD2 (6 bases). The V gene's germline CDR1 is SGHRS and CDR2 YFSETQ. This CDR3 is 15 amino acids long. The germline V and J ends were trimmed by 1 base and 0 bases, with 7 bases remaining between them. The CDR3 DNA is TGCGCCAGCAGCTTGCGGGGGTCGAACACCGGGGAGCTGTTTTTT. It codes for CASSLRGSNTGELFF.

This chain links TRBV13 with TRBJ1-4, with D tentatively TRBD1 (5 bases). Germline values: CDR1 PRHDT, CDR2 FYEKMQ (reference sequence). CDR3 length: 15 residues. Trimming took 4 bases from V and 3 from J, leaving 12 bases between them. The CDR3 region is CASSYRGSANEKLFF. CDR3 in DNA: TGTGCCAGCAGCTACCGGGGGTCGGCTAATGAAAAACTGTTTTTT. The complete variable domain, with remaining parts taken from reference TRBV13 and TRBJ1-4, reads AAGVIQSPRHLIKEKRETATLKCYPIPRHDTVYWYQQGPGQDPQFLISFYEKMQSDKGSIPDRFSAQQFSDYHSELNMSSLELGDSALYFCASSYRGSANEKLFFGSGTQLSVL.

This clonotype showed up many times. The chain uses TRBV18 and TRBJ2-5; no clear D gene. Trimming stripped 3 bases from V and 2 bases from J, with 10 bases between. The CDR3 is 14 residues long. Germline CDR1 KGHSH, CDR2 LQKENI. As DNA, the CDR3 is TGTGCCAGCTCACCCCTCGGACCTCAAGAGACCCAGTACTTC. Amino acid sequence: CASSPLGPQETQYF.

This rearrangement joins TRBV19 to TRBJ1-6; 7 bases fit TRBD1. With V trimmed by 6 bases and J by 6 bases, 8 bases remained unmatched. CDR1 LNHDA and CDR2 SQIVND come from the germline V gene (reference sequence). The CDR3 runs 15 residues. In DNA, the CDR3 is TGTGCCAGTAGGAGGACAGGAGAGCGTAATTCACCCCTCCACTTT. It translates to CASRRTGERNSPLHF.

This clonotype was counted between two and nine times. V and J are TRBV4-3 and TRBJ2-5; 8 bases are a match to TRBD1. The CDR3 contains 15 residues. The V gene end was trimmed by 4 bases and the J gene end by 5 bases; junction bases not matched to a gene: 9. Germline CDR1 and CDR2: LGHNA and YSLEER. CDR3 sequence: CASSPGAGGEETQYF. The CDR3 DNA sequence: TGCGCCAGCAGCCCGGGGGCAGGGGGCGAGGAGACCCAGTACTTC.

This clonotype came up a few times. The chain employs TRBV4-3 and TRBJ2-4; 9 bases are shared with TRBD1. The trim removed 0 bases at V and 0 bases at J, leaving 12 bases unmatched. This CDR3 has 20 residues. Germline CDR1 LGHNA, CDR2 YSLEER. The CDR3 sequence is CASSQDSWTGDFLAKNIQYF. The CDR3 DNA sequence: TGCGCCAGCAGCCAAGATTCGTGGACAGGGGACTTTCTAGCCAAAAACATTCAGTACTTC.

This clonotype showed up just a few times. The CDR3 here is CASSYLGEPPQHF. For the CDR3, the DNA is TGTGCCAGCAGTTACCTCGGCGAACCGCCCCAGCATTTT. The V gene is TRBV6-6, the J gene TRBJ1-5; D not certain. V was shortened by 2 bases and J by 9 bases, with 11 bases between the two germline ends. Germline V gene lookup returns CDR1 MNHNY and CDR2 SVGAGI (reference sequence). This CDR3 has 13 residues.

This clonotype was observed many times. The J gene is TRBJ2-7, the V gene TRBV24-1; D call uncertain. Germline assignment: CDR1 KGHDR and CDR2 SFDVKD. Trimming left V 4 bases short and J 6 bases short, with 18 bases between. The CDR3 runs 15 residues. The CDR3 spells CATSDPASRKGEQYF. The DNA of the CDR3 is TGTGCCACCAGTGACCCCGCCAGTCGGAAGGGCGAGCAGTACTTC.

This clonotype was recorded at least ten times. V is TRBV5-1 and J is TRBJ2-1; D is undetermined. Per germline, CDR1 SGHRS and CDR2 YFSETQ. Trimming removed 0 bases from V and 10 bases from J, with 5 bases in between. The CDR3 consists of 11 residues. The CDR3 DNA follows: TGCGCCAGCAGCTTGGCACAGGAGCAGTTCTTC. This sequence encodes CASSLAQEQFF.